The T cell receptor beta chain described here comes from a study of blood T cell repertoires in COVID-19. About the research overall: The samples span acute and convalescent COVID-19 from the United States, Italy and Spain. In each case, the material was cDNA or gDNA derived from T cells, B-cell-depleted T cells, or PBMCs.

As handled by the study authors: By means of reference gene primer amplification, nucleated cell counts were estimated. The data were produced by immunoSEQ multiplex PCR, yet TCRdb's version contains in-frame clones alone and is incomplete. That table gives V, J and clone size, and the DNA gave D and trimming. The sample contains about 300,000 clones, approximately 90% of which appear only once. Sequencing was done on a sample of peripheral blood. This TCR was sampled from a man between 35 and 55 years old with acute or convalescent COVID-19.

CDR3 coding DNA: TGTGCCAGCAGCTTGGAAGAGAAGACTCATGGCTACACCTTC. Its translation: CASSLEEKTHGYTF. The chain links TRBV5-6 to TRBJ1-2; D gene unclear. Germline lookup yields CDR1 SGHDT and CDR2 YYEEEE. This CDR3 region has 14 residues. The germline V and J ends were trimmed by 0 bases and 6 bases, with 12 bases remaining between them.